A selection of T cell receptor beta chains follows, all from one sample in a study of blood T cell repertoires in COVID-19. The protocol was immunoSEQ multiplex PCR, while the TCRdb copy is restricted to in-frame clones and leaves out a portion. The sample records approximately 82,000 clones, around 89% being singletons. Material for sequencing was PBMCs or T cells enriched from blood (not recorded which). All receptors come from a woman between 45 and 65 years old with acute COVID-19. CDR3s include the opening cysteine and the closing phenylalanine or tryptophan. D genes are given only for firm matches. A clone size is listed for some rows: how often the clone was seen (once, few, many), or a class if it is expanded.

D gene	V gene	CDR3 length	J gene	clone size	CDR3 protein	CDR3 DNA
-	TRBV14	11	TRBJ2-1	-	CASSQFLEQFF	TGTGCCAGCAGCCAATTCCTCGAGCAGTTCTTC
TRBD2	TRBV18	17	TRBJ2-3	-	CASSPLSSGASTDTQYF	TGTGCCAGCTCACCATTATCCAGCGGGGCTAGCACAGATACGCAGTATTTT
TRBD1	TRBV4-1	17	TRBJ1-1	-	CASSRRQGPLRGTEAFF	TGCGCCAGCAGCCGGAGACAGGGGCCCTTACGGGGCACTGAAGCTTTCTTT
-	TRBV25-1	13	TRBJ2-2	-	CASEQPNTGELFF	TGTGCCAGCGAACAACCGAACACCGGGGAGCTGTTTTTT
-	TRBV11-3	16	TRBJ2-3	-	CASSAPFRTSRVTQYF	TGTGCCAGCAGCGCCCCTTTCCGCACTAGCCGGGTTACGCAGTATTTT
-	TRBV6-6	13	TRBJ1-1	-	CASSNRQRTEAFF	TGTGCCAGCAGTAACCGACAGCGAACTGAAGCTTTCTTT
-	TRBV6-5	13	TRBJ1-5	-	CASKKGLNQPQHF	TGTGCCAGCAAAAAGGGGTTAAATCAGCCCCAGCATTTT
-	TRBV29-1	16	TRBJ1-4	-	CIPAGGRVSRNEKLFF	TGCATCCCGGCCGGAGGGCGGGTTTCGCGAAATGAAAAACTGTTTTTT
-	TRBV2	14	TRBJ2-7	once	CASFSTGGSYEQYF	TGTGCCAGCTTCTCAACCGGCGGCTCCTACGAGCAGTACTTC
-	TRBV25-1	15	TRBJ2-6	-	CASSPRVSGANVLTF	TGTGCCAGCAGTCCCAGGGTCTCTGGGGCCAACGTCCTGACTTTC
-	TRBV5-5	12	TRBJ1-1	-	CASSLLYTEAFF	TGTGCCAGCAGCTTGCTCTACACTGAAGCTTTCTTT
-	TRBV27	14	TRBJ2-3	-	CASSFNPSPDTQYF	TGTGCCAGCAGTTTTAACCCAAGCCCAGATACGCAGTATTTT
-	TRBV7-9	12	TRBJ2-7	-	CASSPTDYEQYF	TGTGCCAGCAGCCCTACAGACTACGAGCAGTACTTC
TRBD2	TRBV6-6	15	TRBJ2-1	once	CASSTLNGLEGEQFF	TGTGCCAGCAGTACCCTAAACGGACTAGAGGGTGAGCAGTTCTTC
TRBD1	TRBV19	13	TRBJ1-5	-	CASTSGGHQPQHF	TGTGCCAGTACCTCAGGGGGACATCAGCCCCAGCATTTT
TRBD2	TRBV5-1	15	TRBJ2-7	-	CASSPRLAGHYEQYF	TGCGCCAGCAGCCCTAGACTAGCGGGGCACTACGAGCAGTACTTC
TRBD1	TRBV19	15	TRBJ2-3	-	CASSRDRGVTDTQYF	TGTGCCAGTAGTAGAGACAGGGGGGTGACAGATACGCAGTATTTT
TRBD2	TRBV19	16	TRBJ2-7	-	CASSIGLAGGIYEQYF	TGTGCCAGTAGTATCGGACTAGCGGGAGGGATATACGAGCAGTACTTC
TRBD2	TRBV4-2	17	TRBJ2-1	-	CASSQEKATSGYNEQFF	TGTGCCAGCAGCCAAGAGAAGGCGACTAGCGGTTACAATGAGCAGTTCTTC
TRBD1	TRBV19	14	TRBJ2-7	-	CASSLGQGPYEQYF	TGTGCCAGTAGTCTGGGACAGGGCCCCTACGAGCAGTACTTC
TRBD1	TRBV10-3	12	TRBJ1-2	few	CALGGLDYGYTF	TGTGCCTTAGGGGGCTTGGACTATGGCTACACCTTC
TRBD1	TRBV29-1	14	TRBJ1-5	-	CSVRTGGSNQPQHF	TGCAGCGTCCGGACAGGGGGGAGCAATCAGCCCCAGCATTTT
TRBD2	TRBV5-1	14	TRBJ2-7	-	CASSLVAGDREQYF	TGCGCCAGCAGCTTGGTAGCGGGAGATCGGGAGCAGTACTTC
-	TRBV5-4	13	TRBJ2-1	-	CASSLDSYNEQFF	TGTGCCAGCAGCTTAGACAGTTACAATGAGCAGTTCTTC
-	TRBV5-6	16	TRBJ1-3	-	CASSLEEGYSGNTIYF	TGTGCCAGCAGCTTGGAAGAGGGCTACTCTGGAAACACCATATATTTT
-	TRBV19	16	TRBJ1-5	-	CASRTRTDWGNQPQHF	TGTGCCAGTAGGACGAGGACAGATTGGGGGAATCAGCCCCAGCATTTT
-	TRBV9	12	TRBJ1-6	-	CASSVDTEPLHF	TGTGCCAGCAGCGTCGACACGGAACCCCTCCACTTT
-	TRBV6-1	16	TRBJ2-7	-	CASSEAQGILSYEQYF	TGTGCCAGCAGTGAAGCGCAGGGTATTCTCAGCTACGAGCAGTACTTC
-	TRBV5-1	14	TRBJ2-1	few	CASSPGDSYNEQFF	TGCGCCAGCAGCCCGGGGGACTCCTACAATGAGCAGTTCTTC
TRBD2	TRBV20-1	15	TRBJ2-5	-	CSASSGRGGGETQYF	TGCAGTGCTAGTTCCGGGAGGGGTGGTGGGGAGACCCAGTACTTC
TRBD2	TRBV7-8	20	TRBJ2-7	-	CASSLSWTSGRMGSSYEQYF	TGTGCCAGCAGCCTTTCCTGGACTAGCGGGAGAATGGGGAGTTCCTACGAGCAGTACTTC
-	TRBV5-6	15	TRBJ1-1	-	CASSLGHRVNTEAFF	TGTGCCAGCAGCTTGGGCCACAGGGTGAACACTGAAGCTTTCTTT
-	TRBV3-1/TRBV3-2	14	TRBJ2-1	-	CASSHAGPYNEQFF	TGTGCCAGCAGCCACGCGGGTCCCTACAATGAGCAGTTCTTC
-	TRBV11-2	13	TRBJ2-1	-	CASSLGLANEQFF	TGTGCCAGCAGCTTAGGACTTGCCAATGAGCAGTTCTTC
TRBD1	TRBV2	16	TRBJ1-6	few	CASSDSGTGGGSPLHF	TGTGCCAGCAGTGACTCGGGGACAGGGGGTGGTTCACCCCTCCACTTT
TRBD2	TRBV7-2	18	TRBJ2-5	-	CASSLAYSGKASEETQYF	TGTGCCAGCAGCTTAGCGTATAGCGGGAAGGCCTCGGAGGAGACCCAGTACTTC
-	TRBV24-1	17	TRBJ1-5	-	CATSDAGTGVRNQPQHF	TGTGCCACCAGTGATGCCGGGACGGGGGTTCGGAATCAGCCCCAGCATTTT
-	TRBV7-8	16	TRBJ1-5	once	CASSPTGVGNNQPQHF	TGTGCCAGCAGCCCCACGGGGGTCGGGAACAATCAGCCCCAGCATTTT
TRBD1	TRBV24-1	15	TRBJ1-4	once	CATSGAGTGNEKLFF	TGTGCCACCAGTGGAGCCGGGACAGGGAATGAAAAACTGTTTTTT
-	TRBV6-5	14	TRBJ1-3	-	CASSSRGYGNTIYF	TGTGCCAGCAGTTCAAGGGGTTATGGAAACACCATATATTTT
TRBD1	TRBV19	17	TRBJ1-3	-	CASSIGTGDLAGNTIYF	TGTGCCAGTAGTATTGGGACAGGCGATCTGGCTGGAAACACCATATATTTT
TRBD1	TRBV6-5	14	TRBJ2-7	once	CASSYRDRSYEQYF	TGTGCCAGCAGTTACCGGGACAGATCCTACGAGCAGTACTTC
-	TRBV6-1	13	TRBJ2-1	-	CASSENGAYKVFF	TGTGCCAGCAGTGAAAATGGGGCTTACAAGGTGTTCTTC
TRBD1	TRBV14	15	TRBJ1-1	-	CASSRQGALNTEAFF	TGTGCCAGCAGCCGACAGGGGGCATTGAACACTGAAGCTTTCTTT
-	TRBV27	15	TRBJ1-5	-	CASSLSIGANQPQHF	TGTGCCAGCAGTTTATCGATTGGAGCCAATCAGCCCCAGCATTTT
-	TRBV3-1/TRBV3-2	15	TRBJ2-7	once	CASSQEQPQAYEQYF	TGTGCCAGCAGCCAAGAACAACCACAGGCCTACGAGCAGTACTTC
-	TRBV19	15	TRBJ2-1	-	CASSSWTESYNEQFF	TGTGCCAGTAGTTCCTGGACAGAAAGCTACAATGAGCAGTTCTTC
-	TRBV5-1	17	TRBJ2-2	-	CASSLGSSGGNTGELFF	TGCGCCAGCAGCTTGGGAAGTTCTGGGGGCAACACCGGGGAGCTGTTTTTT
-	TRBV11-3	18	TRBJ2-2	-	CASSLGGGRALKAGELFF	TGTGCCAGCAGCTTAGGCGGTGGCAGGGCATTGAAGGCCGGGGAGCTGTTTTTT
TRBD1	TRBV24-1	11	TRBJ2-7	-	CATYRGYEQYF	TGTGCCACCTACAGGGGCTACGAGCAGTACTTC
TRBD2	TRBV6-2/TRBV6-3	15	TRBJ2-2	-	CASSYRAGDSGELFF	TGTGCCAGCAGTTACCGTGCGGGAGACAGCGGGGAGCTGTTTTTT
-	TRBV6-4	15	TRBJ2-3	-	CASSRTGGESGTQYF	TGTGCCAGCAGTCGGACAGGAGGGGAGTCGGGTACGCAGTATTTT
-	TRBV5-1	13	TRBJ1-1	-	CASSLVRDTEAFF	TGCGCCAGCAGCTTGGTGCGGGACACTGAAGCTTTCTTT
-	TRBV18	14	TRBJ1-4	-	CASSPGSTNEKLFF	TGTGCCAGCTCACCAGGGAGCACTAATGAAAAACTGTTTTTT
-	TRBV19	16	TRBJ2-3	-	CASSPPYSGSTDTQYF	TGTGCCAGTAGTCCCCCTTACTCGGGTAGCACAGATACGCAGTATTTT
-	TRBV6-5	13	TRBJ2-7	-	CASSYSSAYEQYF	TGTGCCAGCAGTTACTCGAGCGCCTACGAGCAGTACTTC
-	TRBV27	14	TRBJ1-2	-	CASSLSGGFYGYTF	TGTGCCAGCAGTTTATCTGGCGGATTCTATGGCTACACCTTC
-	TRBV19	15	TRBJ1-3	-	CASSIVGLTGNTIYF	TGTGCCAGTAGTATAGTTGGGCTCACCGGAAACACCATATATTTT
-	TRBV21-1	15	TRBJ2-7	-	CASTTETGDSYEQYF	TGTGCCAGCACGACTGAGACAGGGGATTCCTACGAGCAGTACTTC